The 20 T cell receptor beta chains presented below share a single source sample, sequenced in a study of T cells in Graves' hyperthyroidism and ophthalmopathy. RNA transcripts provided the source from which TCR beta CDR3 regions were amplified. TCR CDR3 underwent first-round RT-PCR with the HTBI primer set. A single record per CDR3 protein comes from TCRdb applying MiXCR to the multiplex PCR reads. The sample shows roughly 740,000 distinct CDR3 sequences, 16% of them seen only once. The sequenced sample was blood. The receptors here all came from a man aged 18 to 30 with Graves' hyperthyroidism.

This sequence joins TRBV3-1 and TRBJ2-7, with TRBD1 matching 11 bases. Looked up from germline, CDR1 is LGHDT and CDR2 is YNNKEL (reference sequence). The CDR3 is 14 residues long. The trim removed 3 bases at V and 7 bases at J, leaving 5 bases unmatched. The CDR3 DNA sequence: TGTGCCAGCAGCCAGGACAGGGGGCTTTGGGAGCAGTACTTC. This encodes CASSQDRGLWEQYF.

Many counts were recorded for this clonotype. The chain links TRBV11-1 to TRBJ2-1; 11 bases match TRBD2. The germline gives CDR1 SGHAT, CDR2 FQDESV (reference sequence). V lost 6 bases and J lost 8; bases outside the gene matches: 9. The CDR3 extends over 15 amino acids. CDR3 residues: CASRDTSGSFHEQFF. The CDR3, as DNA: TGTGCCAGCAGGGATACTAGCGGGAGTTTCCATGAGCAGTTCTTC.

This clonotype has a count of ten or more. CDR3 sequence: CASSPSPGQGPHHEQYF. Written as DNA, the CDR3 is TGTGCCAGCTCACCATCTCCGGGACAGGGTCCCCACCACGAGCAGTACTTC. This chain joins TRBV18 and TRBJ2-7; TRBD1 matches at 9 bases. The CDR3 is 17 residues long. The V gene's germline CDR1 is KGHSH and CDR2 LQKENI. The V segment lost 2 bases and the J segment 5 bases; nucleotides outside the gene matches: 13.

This clonotype came up many times. The gene calls are TRBV11-2 and TRBJ2-1; a possible D gene is TRBD2 (6 bases). The V end was cut by 4 bases, the J end by 9 bases, with 19 bases between. Germline loops: CDR1 SGHAT, CDR2 FQNNGV. The CDR3 runs 15 residues. The CDR3 here is CASSSGSGSEGEQFF. The CDR3 DNA reads TGTGCCAGCAGCTCTGGCTCAGGGTCGGAGGGTGAGCAGTTCTTC.

This clonotype was seen ten or more times. The chain couples TRBV30 to TRBJ2-7; 7 nucleotides align to TRBD1. The CDR3 covers 15 residues. Germline loops: CDR1 GTSNPN, CDR2 SVGIG (reference sequence). The trim removed 1 base at V and 5 bases at J, leaving 11 bases unmatched. In DNA form, the CDR3 reads TGTGCCTGGAGTGCGGAGACAGGGCGACTCGACGAGCAGTACTTC. Translated: CAWSAETGRLDEQYF.

The chain carries TRBV28 and TRBJ2-2, with 10 bases fitting TRBD1. The germline V gene encodes CDR1 MDHEN and CDR2 SYDVKM. There are 14 residues in the CDR3. The junction had 3 bases not matched to a gene; V was cut back by 8 bases and J by 3 bases. The CDR3, as DNA: TGTGCCAGCCGCGGGACAGGGGACACCGGGGAGCTGTTTTTT. Its protein product is CASRGTGDTGELFF.

This clonotype was counted many times. The V call is TRBV15, the J call TRBJ2-5; D remains unclear. The CDR3 is 15 residues long. V lost 9 bases and J 5 bases, leaving 22 bases between the germline ends. Germline loops: CDR1 LNHNV, CDR2 YYDKDF (reference sequence). CDR3 bases: TGTGCCACAAGTCTGGCGGAGCTTGGTTCGGAGACCCAGTACTTC. Translated: CATSLAELGSETQYF.

This clonotype was seen repeatedly, ten times or more. The genes are TRBV5-1 and TRBJ1-4; D is undetermined. Germline CDR1 reads SGHRS; CDR2 reads YFSETQ. Trimming took 0 bases from V and 8 from J, leaving 11 bases between them. This CDR3 is built from 14 residues. CDR3: CASSLGSRGEKLFF. CDR3 bases: TGCGCCAGCAGCTTGGGGAGTCGAGGCGAAAAACTGTTTTTT.

As DNA, the CDR3 is TGCGCCAGCAGCTTGGCTCCGGGACAGGGGAGCGGAAAACTGTTTTTT. It specifies CASSLAPGQGSGKLFF. The V call is TRBV5-1, the J call TRBJ1-4, with 10 bases that match TRBD1. The trim removed 0 bases at V and 10 bases at J, leaving 9 bases unmatched. The CDR3 runs to 16 residues. The V gene's germline CDR1 is SGHRS and CDR2 YFSETQ.

This clonotype was detected many times. The CDR3 here is CASSLAIHLVEYNEQFF. The CDR3 DNA sequence: TGTGCCAGCAGCTTAGCGATCCATCTAGTAGAATACAATGAGCAGTTCTTC. The chain is built from TRBV7-8 and TRBJ2-1; D remains unclear. The V and J ends lost 0 bases and 4 bases respectively, with 16 bases between them. The CDR3 is 17 amino acids. Germline CDR1 reads SGHVS; CDR2 reads FQNEAQ.

The chain uses TRBV6-2 or TRBV6-3 and TRBJ1-1; D call uncertain. The CDR3 length is 12 residues. Germline loops: CDR1 MNHEY, CDR2 SVGEGT. V dropped 8 bases and J dropped 5 bases, with 12 bases sitting between them. The CDR3 loop is CASWWGVTEAFF. The CDR3, as DNA: TGTGCCAGCTGGTGGGGTGTTACTGAAGCTTTCTTT.

This clonotype was observed a handful of times. The chain is built from TRBV5-6 and TRBJ2-7, with 10 bases matching TRBD2. The CDR3 totals 16 residues. Germline V lookup: CDR1 SGHDT, CDR2 YYEEEE. Trimming took 3 bases from V and 2 from J; bases not matched to a gene: 8. The CDR3 loop reads CASSSTSLAGAYEQYF. CDR3 nucleotide sequence: TGTGCCAGCAGCTCGACCTCCCTAGCGGGGGCCTACGAGCAGTACTTC.

There are many counts of this clonotype. This chain links TRBV2 with TRBJ2-3; tentatively, D is TRBD2 (5 bases). The CDR3 has 14 amino acids. CDR1 is SNHLY, CDR2 FYNNEI, per germline. V lost 8 bases to trimming and J lost 1 base, with 13 bases between them. The CDR3 reads CASEDWLRTDTQYF. The CDR3 region has the DNA TGTGCCAGCGAGGACTGGCTCCGCACAGATACGCAGTATTTT.

This chain's CDR3 is CASSPGLAGGITPQFF. The DNA for the CDR3 is TGTGCCAGCAGCCCCGGACTAGCGGGAGGAATAACCCCGCAGTTCTTC. This chain uses TRBV4-2 with TRBJ2-1, with 14 bases matching TRBD2. J lost 12 bases, V lost 4 bases, and 11 bases had no gene match. This CDR3 region has 16 residues. The germline V gene encodes CDR1 LGHNA and CDR2 YNFKEQ.

Only a few counts were recorded for this clonotype. J is TRBJ1-2 and V is TRBV6-1; weak D call: TRBD1 (6 bases). This CDR3 comprises 14 residues. CDR1 is MNHNS, CDR2 SASEGT, per germline. V was shortened by 5 bases and J by 1 base, with 11 bases between the two germline ends. The CDR3 loop reads CASSQTDSNYGYTF. DNA of the CDR3: TGTGCCAGCAGTCAGACGGACAGTAACTATGGCTACACCTTC.

This clonotype occurred a few times. CDR3 nucleotides: TGTGCCACCAGGGCCCACGGACAAGAGACCCAGTACTTC. Its protein is CATRAHGQETQYF. This chain joins TRBV24-1 and TRBJ2-5, with D unresolved. This CDR3 is built from 13 residues. Germline lookup yields CDR1 KGHDR and CDR2 SFDVKD. Trimming left V 7 bases short and J 2 bases short, with 10 bases between.

The CDR3 sequence: CASSGPPRPYEQYF. CDR3 coding DNA: TGTGCCAGCAGTGGGCCCCCCAGACCCTACGAGCAGTACTTC. The chain has TRBV25-1 and TRBJ2-7; D remains unclear. V was shortened by 4 bases and J by 2 bases, with 12 bases between the two germline ends. CDR1 is MGHDK and CDR2 is SYGVNS in the germline V gene. This CDR3 comprises 14 residues.

The J gene is TRBJ1-2, the V gene TRBV5-1; tentatively, D is TRBD1 (5 bases). Germline CDR1 is SGHRS and CDR2 is YFSETQ. V shed 1 base and J shed 5 bases, with 12 bases lying between them. This CDR3 is built from 14 residues. The CDR3 nucleotides read TGCGCCAGCAGCTTGCGGGGGGATGAGTATGGCTACACCTTC. Translation gives CASSLRGDEYGYTF.

This clonotype was observed a handful of times. This chain connects TRBV11-1 to TRBJ2-5; maybe TRBD1 (5 bases). Germline CDR1 and CDR2: SGHAT and FQDESV (reference sequence). Trimming shortened V by 2 bases and J by 6 bases, and 25 bases separated the two germline ends. CDR3 size: 18 residues. The CDR3 sequence is CASSLNPFYQGGVKTQYF. The CDR3 DNA is TGTGCCAGCAGCTTAAACCCTTTTTACCAGGGCGGAGTGAAGACCCAGTACTTC.

This clonotype was seen repeatedly, ten times or more. The CDR3 nucleotides are TGTGCCAGCAGTGGGGGGACAGGGAGCTACGAGCAGTACTTC. Encoded protein: CASSGGTGSYEQYF. The rearrangement joins TRBV2 to TRBJ2-7; 9 bases line up with TRBD1. V shed 4 bases and J 3 bases; nucleotides not matched to a gene: 4. Germline V gene sequence: CDR1 SNHLY, CDR2 FYNNEI. The CDR3 runs 14 residues.